Listed here are 21 T cell receptor beta chains from one sample, sequenced in a study of vaccination and CD4 T cells after COVID-19. This sample's treatment: approximately nine-day PBMC culture with coronavirus spike peptide pools or control peptides (ViraFEST assay). Gathered ahead of the COVID-19 pandemic (2011-2018) were the CD4+ T cells of the unexposed donor. Oncomine TCR Beta short-read sequencing was applied to DNA from cultured CD4+ T cells. TCRdb independently ran MiXCR on the PCR reads; one entry per CDR3 protein. The sample includes approximately 5,800 distinct CDR3 sequences, 30% to 40% of them seen just once. These receptors lack a known antigen. Sequencing was carried out using CD4+ T cells from blood, cultured in vitro. All receptors derive from a human donor in good health.

The rearrangement joins TRBV6-4 to TRBJ2-6; D might be TRBD1 (5 bases). The CDR3 has 15 residues. Germline V gives CDR1 MRHNA, CDR2 SNTAGT. The V end was cut by 3 bases, the J end by 0 bases, with 6 bases between. This CDR3 is CASSEQVSGANVLTF. In DNA form, the CDR3 reads TGTGCCAGCAGTGAACAGGTCTCTGGGGCCAACGTCCTGACTTTC.

This rearrangement joins TRBV6-1 to TRBJ1-2; no firm D call. The CDR3 is made up of 12 amino acids. Trimming stripped 7 bases from V and 3 bases from J, with 9 bases between. The germline CDR1 and CDR2 sequences are MNHNS and SASEGT. The CDR3, as DNA: TGTGCCAGCACGCCCGTTGACTATGGCTACACCTTC. This sequence encodes CASTPVDYGYTF.

The chain joins TRBV20-1 to TRBJ1-5, with a weak D call TRBD1 (5 bases). V lost 4 bases, J lost 3 bases, and 13 bases lay in between. CDR3 length: 14 amino acids. Germline V gene lookup returns CDR1 DFQATT and CDR2 SNEGSKA (reference sequence). The CDR3 bases are TGCAGTGCTACAAGGAGGGGAATCAATCAGCCCCAGCATTTT. Its translation is CSATRRGINQPQHF.

This chain uses TRBV30 with TRBJ2-7; 7 bases line up with TRBD1. Unmatched junction bases numbered 7, after V lost 3 bases and J lost 2 bases. The CDR3 sequence is 14 residues long. Germline-derived CDR1 and CDR2 are GTSNPN and SVGIG (reference sequence). The CDR3 DNA sequence: TGTGCCTGGAGAGAAGTCGGGACAGCCTACGAGCAGTACTTC. This sequence encodes CAWREVGTAYEQYF.

The chain combines TRBV7-3 with TRBJ2-3; 10 bases match TRBD2. The germline V gene encodes CDR1 SGHTA and CDR2 FQGTGA. The trim removed 4 bases at V and 0 bases at J, leaving 4 bases unmatched. The CDR3 runs 16 residues. The CDR3 nucleotides are TGTGCCAGCAGCTGGGGGACTAGCGCTAGCACAGATACGCAGTATTTT. Protein sequence: CASSWGTSASTDTQYF.

The chain is built from TRBV2 and TRBJ2-7; D is possibly TRBD2 (5 bases). Germline V gives CDR1 SNHLY, CDR2 FYNNEI. The CDR3 extends over 14 amino acids. V dropped 3 bases and J dropped 7 bases, with 16 bases sitting between them. The CDR3 loop reads CASSDERAPLEQYF. In DNA, the CDR3 is TGTGCCAGCAGTGATGAGAGGGCCCCGTTGGAGCAGTACTTC.

The J gene is TRBJ2-1, the V gene TRBV20-1; 13 nucleotides align to TRBD2. Germline V CDR1 and CDR2: DFQATT, SNEGSKA (reference sequence). With 3 bases clipped from V and 9 bases from J, the junction kept 8 bases outside the gene matches. The CDR3 has 15 residues. The CDR3 is CSASKTSGGAGEQFF. CDR3 nucleotide sequence: TGCAGTGCTAGTAAAACTAGCGGGGGGGCAGGTGAGCAGTTCTTC.

This clonotype occurred a few times. The chain uses TRBV27 and TRBJ1-1, with D possibly matching TRBD1 (6 bases). Germline CDR1 and CDR2: MNHEY and SMNVEV (reference sequence). Trimming pared 6 bases from V and 2 bases from J, leaving 13 bases between. This CDR3 comprises 14 residues. In nucleotides, the CDR3 is TGTGCCAGCAGCTGGGACATCCGAAACACTGAAGCTTTCTTT. Translating gives CASSWDIRNTEAFF.

This clonotype was observed a few times. The rearrangement links TRBV7-9 to TRBJ2-2; D perhaps matches TRBD1 (6 bases). V shed 5 bases and J shed 6 bases, with 22 bases lying between them. CDR1 is SEHNR, CDR2 FQNEAQ, per germline (reference sequence). This CDR3 comprises 17 residues. The CDR3 is CASSLQPGQPHAGELFF. CDR3 coding DNA: TGTGCCAGCAGCCTACAACCGGGACAACCCCACGCCGGGGAGCTGTTTTTT.

The chain combines TRBV7-8 with TRBJ2-7; 7 bases fit TRBD2. Germline lookup yields CDR1 SGHVS and CDR2 FQNEAQ. CDR3 length equals 17 residues. Trimming cost V 1 base and J 3 bases; bases outside gene matches: 12. In nucleotides, the CDR3 is TGTGCCAGCAGCTTAGTGGAATCTAGCGGACTTCTCTACGAGCAGTACTTC. Residues: CASSLVESSGLLYEQYF.

V gene TRBV7-6 combines with J gene TRBJ1-1, with 10 bases lining up with TRBD1. This CDR3 spans 13 amino acids. V dropped 5 bases and J dropped 4; count of bases not matched to a gene: 1. The germline CDR1 and CDR2 sequences are SGHVS and FNYEAQ. The CDR3 nucleotides read TGTGCCAGCAGCCGGACAGGGGGCACTGAAGCTTTCTTT. This encodes CASSRTGGTEAFF.

The chain uses TRBV6-1 and TRBJ1-1; D unresolved. The germline gives CDR1 MNHNS, CDR2 SASEGT. V was pared by 1 base and J by 3 bases, with 6 bases between. The CDR3 loop spans 13 amino acids. The CDR3 sequence is CASSEVGDTEAFF. DNA of the CDR3: TGTGCCAGCAGTGAAGTTGGGGACACTGAAGCTTTCTTT.

The chain uses TRBV30 and TRBJ1-2, with D possibly TRBD1 on 5 matching bases. This CDR3 has 13 amino acids. With 1 base removed from V and 4 bases from J, the gap between germline ends came to 10 bases. Germline V gene sequence: CDR1 GTSNPN, CDR2 SVGIG (reference sequence). The CDR3 protein is CAWSGGDLYGYTF. The CDR3 region has the DNA TGTGCCTGGAGTGGAGGGGACCTCTATGGCTACACCTTC.

The chain links TRBV11-2 to TRBJ1-1; D gene uncertain. Germline V lookup: CDR1 SGHAT, CDR2 FQNNGV. Trimming removed 4 bases at V and 1 base at J, with 13 bases between. The CDR3 spans 15 residues. This CDR3 reads CASSSSRAGNTEAFF. The CDR3, as DNA: TGTGCCAGCAGCTCTAGTAGGGCAGGGAACACTGAAGCTTTCTTT.

This clonotype was found a few times. The gene calls are TRBV11-2 and TRBJ1-2; possible D gene TRBD1, 6 bases. Germline V gene data show CDR1 as SGHAT and CDR2 as FQNNGV. The CDR3 consists of 18 residues. Trimming removed 5 bases from V and 4 bases from J, with 26 bases in between. CDR3 nucleotide sequence: TGTGCCAGCAGCCCCCGCTTGTGGGGGGGCGATCGGCTCTATGGCTACACCTTC. It is translated as CASSPRLWGGDRLYGYTF. Variable domain in full (rest from reference TRBV11-2 and TRBJ1-2): EAGVAQSPRYKIIEKRQSVAFWCNPISGHATLYWYQQILGQGPKLLIQFQNNGVVDDSQLPKDRFSAERLKGVDSTLKIQPAKLEDSAVYLCASSPRLWGGDRLYGYTFGSGTRLTVV.

CDR3 coding DNA: TGTGCCAGCAGTTGGGACAGGGAATCCACCTTC. As protein: CASSWDRESTF. The chain carries TRBV6-5 and TRBJ1-2, with TRBD1 matching over 9 bases. Germline values: CDR1 MNHEY, CDR2 SVGAGI. Trimming cost V 4 bases and J 13 bases; bases outside gene matches: 4. This CDR3 region has 11 residues.

This rearrangement joins TRBV11-2 to TRBJ2-5, with TRBD1 matching 9 bases. Germline CDR1 reads SGHAT; CDR2 reads FQNNGV. The J segment lost 5 bases and the V segment lost 4 bases, leaving 8 bases of the junction unmatched. The CDR3 loop spans 15 amino acids. For the CDR3, the DNA is TGTGCCAGCAGCTCCGGACAGGGGTATTTGGAGACCCAGTACTTC. Residues: CASSSGQGYLETQYF.

This clonotype was seen more than once but under ten times. V is TRBV5-8 and J is TRBJ1-3, with D unclear. The germline gives CDR1 SGHTS, CDR2 YDEGEE. The V and J ends lost 0 bases and 8 bases respectively, with 12 bases between them. The CDR3 runs to 14 residues. The CDR3 loop reads CASSLASPVDTIYF. As DNA, the CDR3 is TGTGCCAGCAGCTTGGCGAGTCCAGTAGACACCATATATTTT.

The gene calls are TRBV7-9 and TRBJ1-2, with a weak D call TRBD1 (5 bases). V lost 1 base, J lost 8 bases, and 14 bases lay in between. CDR1 SEHNR and CDR2 FQNEAQ come from the germline V gene (reference sequence). The length of the CDR3 is 14 residues. The CDR3 spells CASSLVGRDTGYTF. The CDR3 DNA reads as TGTGCCAGCAGCTTAGTCGGCAGGGATACAGGCTACACCTTC.

The chain joins TRBV27 to TRBJ1-1; the D gene is possibly TRBD1 (6 bases). Germline V lookup: CDR1 MNHEY, CDR2 SMNVEV (reference sequence). Deletions cut 8 bases from V and 2 bases from J, with 15 bases between. This CDR3 is built from 14 residues. The CDR3 region has the DNA TGTGCCAGCGGCTGGGACATCCGAAACACTGAAGCTTTCTTT. It encodes CASGWDIRNTEAFF.

The V and J genes are TRBV20-1 and TRBJ1-6; tentative D call: TRBD1 (5 bases). This CDR3 has 13 residues. V was trimmed by 3 bases and J by 9 bases, leaving 12 bases between them. Germline V CDR1 and CDR2: DFQATT, SNEGSKA (reference sequence). Here the CDR3 DNA reads TGCAGTGCTAGGTGGGGGGAGGGTTCACCCCTCCACTTT. Encoded protein: CSARWGEGSPLHF.